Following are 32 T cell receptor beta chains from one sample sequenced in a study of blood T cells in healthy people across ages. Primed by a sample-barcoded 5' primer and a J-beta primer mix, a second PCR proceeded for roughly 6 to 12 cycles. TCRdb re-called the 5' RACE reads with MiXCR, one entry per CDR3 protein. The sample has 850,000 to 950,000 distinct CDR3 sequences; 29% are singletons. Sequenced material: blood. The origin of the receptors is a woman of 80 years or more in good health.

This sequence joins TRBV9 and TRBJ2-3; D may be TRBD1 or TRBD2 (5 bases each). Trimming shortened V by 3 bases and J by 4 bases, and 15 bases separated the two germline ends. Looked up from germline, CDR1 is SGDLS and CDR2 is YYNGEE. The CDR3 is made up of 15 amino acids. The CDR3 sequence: CASSGGLLGADTQYF. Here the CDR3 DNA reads TGTGCCAGCAGCGGCGGGCTTTTAGGGGCAGATACGCAGTATTTT.

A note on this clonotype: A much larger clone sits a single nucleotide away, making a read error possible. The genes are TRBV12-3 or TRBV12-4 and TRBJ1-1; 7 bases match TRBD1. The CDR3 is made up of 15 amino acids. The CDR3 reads CTSSWDSSMNTEAFF. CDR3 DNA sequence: TGTACCAGCAGTTGGGACAGTTCCATGAACACTGAAGCTTTCTTT.

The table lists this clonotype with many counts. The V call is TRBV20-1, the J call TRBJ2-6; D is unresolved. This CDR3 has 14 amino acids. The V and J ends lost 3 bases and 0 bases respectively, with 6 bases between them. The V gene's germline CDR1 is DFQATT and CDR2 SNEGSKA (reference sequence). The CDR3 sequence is CSASAASGANVLTF. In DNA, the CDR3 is TGCAGTGCTAGCGCAGCCTCTGGGGCCAACGTCCTGACTTTC.

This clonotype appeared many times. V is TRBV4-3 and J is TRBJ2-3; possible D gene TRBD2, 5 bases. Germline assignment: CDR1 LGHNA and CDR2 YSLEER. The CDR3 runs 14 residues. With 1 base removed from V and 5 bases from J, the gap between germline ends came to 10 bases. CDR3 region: CASSQGWGVDTQYF. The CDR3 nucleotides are TGCGCCAGCAGCCAAGGTTGGGGAGTAGATACGCAGTATTTT.

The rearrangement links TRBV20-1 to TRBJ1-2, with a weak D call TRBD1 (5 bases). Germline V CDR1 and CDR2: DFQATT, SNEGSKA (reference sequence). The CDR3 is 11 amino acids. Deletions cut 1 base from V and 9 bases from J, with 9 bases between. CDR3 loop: CSARAGLSYTF. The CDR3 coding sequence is TGCAGTGCTAGAGCAGGGTTGAGCTACACCTTC.

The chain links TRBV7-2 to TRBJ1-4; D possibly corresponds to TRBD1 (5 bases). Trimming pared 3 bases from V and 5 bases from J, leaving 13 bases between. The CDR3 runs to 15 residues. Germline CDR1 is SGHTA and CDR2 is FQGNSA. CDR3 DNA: TGTGCCAGCAGCTTCCAGGGAGCTCCCAATGAAAAACTGTTTTTT. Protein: CASSFQGAPNEKLFF.

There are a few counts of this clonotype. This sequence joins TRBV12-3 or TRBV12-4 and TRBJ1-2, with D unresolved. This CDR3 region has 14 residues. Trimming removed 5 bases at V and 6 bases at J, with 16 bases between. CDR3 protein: CASSLTQARNGYTF. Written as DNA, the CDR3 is TGTGCCAGCAGTCTAACACAAGCCCGGAATGGCTACACCTTC.

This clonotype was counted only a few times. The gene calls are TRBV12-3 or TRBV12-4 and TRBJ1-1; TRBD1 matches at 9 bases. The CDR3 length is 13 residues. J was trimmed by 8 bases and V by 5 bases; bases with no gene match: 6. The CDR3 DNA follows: TGTGCCAGCAGTCGGGGACAGGGCGGGGAAGCTTTCTTT. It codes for CASSRGQGGEAFF.

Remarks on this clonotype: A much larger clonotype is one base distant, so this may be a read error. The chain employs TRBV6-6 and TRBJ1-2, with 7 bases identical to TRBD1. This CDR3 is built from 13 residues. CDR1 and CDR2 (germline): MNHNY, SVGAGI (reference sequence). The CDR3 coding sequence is TGTGCCAACAGTGCCGGGACAGAGTATGGCTACACCTTC. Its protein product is CANSAGTEYGYTF.

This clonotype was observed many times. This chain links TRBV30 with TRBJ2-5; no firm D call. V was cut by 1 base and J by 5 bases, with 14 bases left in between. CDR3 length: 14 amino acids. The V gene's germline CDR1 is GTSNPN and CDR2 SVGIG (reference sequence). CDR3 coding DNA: TGTGCCTGGAGTGAAGGTCCCCCGGGTGAGACCCAGTACTTC. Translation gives CAWSEGPPGETQYF.

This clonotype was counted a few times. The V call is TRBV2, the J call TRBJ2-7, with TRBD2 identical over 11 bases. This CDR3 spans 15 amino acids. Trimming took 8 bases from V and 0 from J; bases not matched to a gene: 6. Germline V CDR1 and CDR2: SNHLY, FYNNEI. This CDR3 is CASRPTSGGSYEQYF. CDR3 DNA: TGTGCCAGCCGCCCTACTAGCGGGGGCTCCTACGAGCAGTACTTC.

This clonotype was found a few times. CDR3: CASSQDEGQVYGYTF. CDR3 bases: TGCGCCAGCAGCCAAGATGAGGGACAGGTGTATGGCTACACCTTC. The V call is TRBV4-3, the J call TRBJ1-2; 8 bases are shared with TRBD1. This CDR3 is 15 amino acids long. V lost 0 bases to trimming and J lost 5 bases; unmatched junction nucleotides: 5. Germline V CDR1 and CDR2: LGHNA, YSLEER.

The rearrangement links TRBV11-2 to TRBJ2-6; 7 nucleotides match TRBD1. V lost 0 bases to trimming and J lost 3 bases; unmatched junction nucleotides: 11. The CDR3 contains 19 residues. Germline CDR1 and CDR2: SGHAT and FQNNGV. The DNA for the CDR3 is TGTGCCAGCAGCTTAGATTTAGGGGGCGGCTACAGTGGGGCCAACGTCCTGACTTTC. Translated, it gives CASSLDLGGGYSGANVLTF.

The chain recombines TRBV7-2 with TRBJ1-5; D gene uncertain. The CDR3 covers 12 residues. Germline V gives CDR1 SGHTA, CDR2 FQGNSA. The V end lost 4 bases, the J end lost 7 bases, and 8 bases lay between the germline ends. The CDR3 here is CASSSYSQPQHF. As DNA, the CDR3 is TGTGCCAGCAGCTCCTATAGCCAGCCCCAGCATTTT.

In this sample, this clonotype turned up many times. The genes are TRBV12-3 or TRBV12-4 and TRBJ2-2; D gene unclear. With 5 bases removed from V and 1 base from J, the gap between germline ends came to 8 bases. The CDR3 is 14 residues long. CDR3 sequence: CASSIRQNTGELFF. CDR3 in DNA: TGTGCCAGCAGTATCCGACAGAACACCGGGGAGCTGTTTTTT.

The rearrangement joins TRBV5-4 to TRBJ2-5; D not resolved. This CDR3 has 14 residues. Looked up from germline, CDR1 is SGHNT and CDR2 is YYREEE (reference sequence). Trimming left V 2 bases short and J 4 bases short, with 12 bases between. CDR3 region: CASSLILGPETQYF. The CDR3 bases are TGTGCCAGCAGCTTAATTTTAGGGCCAGAGACCCAGTACTTC.

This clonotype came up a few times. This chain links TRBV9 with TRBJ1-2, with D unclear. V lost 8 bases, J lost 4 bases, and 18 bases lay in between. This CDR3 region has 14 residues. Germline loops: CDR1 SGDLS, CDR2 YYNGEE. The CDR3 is CASRSNRGSYGYTF. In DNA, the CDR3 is TGTGCCAGTCGATCCAATCGGGGATCCTATGGCTACACCTTC.

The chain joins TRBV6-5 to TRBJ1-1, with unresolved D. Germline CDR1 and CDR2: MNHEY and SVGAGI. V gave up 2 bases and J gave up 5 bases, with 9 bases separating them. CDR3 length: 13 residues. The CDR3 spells CASSYGQLTEAFF. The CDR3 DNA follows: TGTGCCAGCAGTTACGGGCAGTTAACTGAAGCTTTCTTT.

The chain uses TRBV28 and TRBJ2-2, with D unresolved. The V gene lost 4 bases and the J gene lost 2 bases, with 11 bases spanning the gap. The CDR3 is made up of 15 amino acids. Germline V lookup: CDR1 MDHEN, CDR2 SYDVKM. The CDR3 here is CASSSAALNTGELFF. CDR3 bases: TGTGCCAGCAGTTCTGCGGCACTTAACACCGGGGAGCTGTTTTTT.

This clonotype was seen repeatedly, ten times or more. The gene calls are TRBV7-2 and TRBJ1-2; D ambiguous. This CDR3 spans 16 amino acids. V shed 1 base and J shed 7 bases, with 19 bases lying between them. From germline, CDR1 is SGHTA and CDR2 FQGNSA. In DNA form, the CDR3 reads TGTGCCAGCAGCTTAGTAGCCGGCCCTAGGGAAGGTGGCTACACCTTC. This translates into CASSLVAGPREGGYTF. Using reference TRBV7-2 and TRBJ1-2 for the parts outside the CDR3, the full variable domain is GAGVSQSPSNKVTEKGKDVELRCDPISGHTALYWYRQSLGQGLEFLIYFQGNSAPDKSGLPSDRFSAERTGGSVSTLTIQRTQQEDSAVYLCASSLVAGPREGGYTFGSGTRLTVV.

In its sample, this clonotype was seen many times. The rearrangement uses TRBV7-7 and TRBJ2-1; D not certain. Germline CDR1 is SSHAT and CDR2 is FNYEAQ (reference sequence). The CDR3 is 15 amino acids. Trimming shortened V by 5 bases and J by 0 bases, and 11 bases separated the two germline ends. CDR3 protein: CASSPGPSSYNEQFF. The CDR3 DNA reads TGTGCCAGCAGCCCCGGACCGAGCTCCTACAATGAGCAGTTCTTC.

The CDR3 DNA follows: TGTGCCAGCAGTAAAAACGACCTCCCCAATGAGCAGTTCTTC. It is translated as CASSKNDLPNEQFF. The chain recombines TRBV2 with TRBJ2-1; D not resolved. CDR1 is SNHLY and CDR2 is FYNNEI in the germline V gene. V dropped 5 bases and J dropped 6 bases, with 14 bases sitting between them. The CDR3 spans 14 residues.

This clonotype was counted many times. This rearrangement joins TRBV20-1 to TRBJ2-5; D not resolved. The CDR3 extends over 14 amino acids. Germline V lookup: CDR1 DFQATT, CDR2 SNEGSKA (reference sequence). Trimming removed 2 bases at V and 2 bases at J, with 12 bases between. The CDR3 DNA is TGCAGTGCTAGATTAGTCTGGGATCAAGAGACCCAGTACTTC. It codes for CSARLVWDQETQYF.

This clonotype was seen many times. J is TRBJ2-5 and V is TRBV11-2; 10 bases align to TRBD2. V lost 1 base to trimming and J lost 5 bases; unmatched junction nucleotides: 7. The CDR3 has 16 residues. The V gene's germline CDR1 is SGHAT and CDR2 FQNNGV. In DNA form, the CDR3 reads TGTGCCAGCAGCTTAGGGGCACTAGCGGGGAGGGAGACCCAGTACTTC. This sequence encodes CASSLGALAGRETQYF.

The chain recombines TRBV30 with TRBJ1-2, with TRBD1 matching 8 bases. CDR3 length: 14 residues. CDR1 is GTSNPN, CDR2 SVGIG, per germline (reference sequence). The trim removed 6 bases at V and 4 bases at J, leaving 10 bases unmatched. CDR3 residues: CACTGGSTLYGYTF. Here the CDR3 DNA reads TGTGCCTGTACAGGGGGATCCACCCTCTATGGCTACACCTTC.

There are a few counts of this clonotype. CDR3: CASSSRTRGRYGYTF. The CDR3 DNA sequence: TGTGCCAGCAGCTCTAGGACAAGGGGAAGGTATGGCTACACCTTC. This chain uses TRBV7-2 with TRBJ1-2, with D perhaps matching TRBD1 (5 bases). V lost 4 bases, J lost 5 bases, and 17 bases lay in between. The CDR3 has 15 amino acids. Germline-derived CDR1 and CDR2 are SGHTA and FQGNSA. Full variable domain (outside the CDR3, taken from reference TRBV7-2 and TRBJ1-2): GAGVSQSPSNKVTEKGKDVELRCDPISGHTALYWYRQSLGQGLEFLIYFQGNSAPDKSGLPSDRFSAERTGGSVSTLTIQRTQQEDSAVYLCASSSRTRGRYGYTFGSGTRLTVV.

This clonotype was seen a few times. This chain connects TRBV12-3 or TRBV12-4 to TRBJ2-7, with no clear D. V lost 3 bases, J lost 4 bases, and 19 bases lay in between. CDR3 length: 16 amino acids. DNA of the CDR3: TGTGCCAGCAGTTTGTTCGGGTCAGGTCCTCATTACGAGCAGTACTTC. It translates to CASSLFGSGPHYEQYF.

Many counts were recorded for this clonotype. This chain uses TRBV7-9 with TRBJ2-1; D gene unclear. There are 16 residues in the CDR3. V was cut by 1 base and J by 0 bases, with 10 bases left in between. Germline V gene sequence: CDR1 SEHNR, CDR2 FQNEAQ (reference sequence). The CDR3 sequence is CASSLGHESSYNEQFF. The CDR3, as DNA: TGTGCCAGCAGCTTAGGGCACGAAAGCTCCTACAATGAGCAGTTCTTC.

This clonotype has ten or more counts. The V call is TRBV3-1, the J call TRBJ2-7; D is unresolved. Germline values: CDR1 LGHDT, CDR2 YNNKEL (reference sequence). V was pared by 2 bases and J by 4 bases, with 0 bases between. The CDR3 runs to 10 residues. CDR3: CASSQYEQYF. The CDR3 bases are TGTGCCAGCAGCCAATACGAGCAGTACTTC.

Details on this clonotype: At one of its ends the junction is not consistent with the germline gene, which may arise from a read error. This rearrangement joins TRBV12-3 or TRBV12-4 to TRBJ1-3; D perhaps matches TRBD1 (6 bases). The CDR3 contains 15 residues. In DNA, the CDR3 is TGTGCCAGCAGTTTAGAACAGGGTCAGGGAAACACCACATATTTT. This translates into CASSLEQGQGNTTYF.

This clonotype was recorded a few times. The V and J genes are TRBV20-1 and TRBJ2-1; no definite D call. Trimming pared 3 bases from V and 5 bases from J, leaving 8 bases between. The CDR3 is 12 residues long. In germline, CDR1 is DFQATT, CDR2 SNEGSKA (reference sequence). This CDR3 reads CSARGINNEQFF. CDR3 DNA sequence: TGCAGTGCTAGGGGAATCAACAATGAGCAGTTCTTC.

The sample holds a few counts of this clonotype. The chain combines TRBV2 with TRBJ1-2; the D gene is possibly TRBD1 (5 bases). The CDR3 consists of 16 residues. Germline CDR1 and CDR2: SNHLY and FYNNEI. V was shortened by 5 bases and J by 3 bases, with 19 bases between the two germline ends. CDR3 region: CASSLGGGGPYYGYTF. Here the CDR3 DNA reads TGTGCCAGCAGTCTCGGTGGGGGAGGGCCCTACTATGGCTACACCTTC.